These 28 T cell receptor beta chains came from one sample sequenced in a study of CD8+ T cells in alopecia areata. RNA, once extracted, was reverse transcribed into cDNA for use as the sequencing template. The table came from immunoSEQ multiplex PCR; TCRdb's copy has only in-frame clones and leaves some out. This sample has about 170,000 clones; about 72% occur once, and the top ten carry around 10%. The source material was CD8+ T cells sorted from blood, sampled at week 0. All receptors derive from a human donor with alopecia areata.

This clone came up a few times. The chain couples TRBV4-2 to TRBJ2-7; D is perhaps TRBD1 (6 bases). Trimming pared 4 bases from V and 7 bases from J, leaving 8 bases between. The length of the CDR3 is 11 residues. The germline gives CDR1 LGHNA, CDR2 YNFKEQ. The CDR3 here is CASSPGTEQYF. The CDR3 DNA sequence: TGTGCCAGCAGCCCCGGGACAGAGCAGTACTTC.

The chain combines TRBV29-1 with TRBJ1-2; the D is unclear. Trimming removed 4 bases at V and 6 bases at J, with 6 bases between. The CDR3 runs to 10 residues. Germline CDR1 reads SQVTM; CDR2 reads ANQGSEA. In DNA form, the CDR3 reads TGCAGCGTTGCTGAAGATGGCTACACCTTC. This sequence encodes CSVAEDGYTF.

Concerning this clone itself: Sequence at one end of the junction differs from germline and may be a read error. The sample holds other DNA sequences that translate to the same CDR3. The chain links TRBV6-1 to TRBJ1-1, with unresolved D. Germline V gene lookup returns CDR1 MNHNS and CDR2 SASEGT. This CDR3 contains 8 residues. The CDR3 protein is CASSEAFF. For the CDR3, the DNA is TGTGCCAGCAGCGAAGCTTTCTTT.

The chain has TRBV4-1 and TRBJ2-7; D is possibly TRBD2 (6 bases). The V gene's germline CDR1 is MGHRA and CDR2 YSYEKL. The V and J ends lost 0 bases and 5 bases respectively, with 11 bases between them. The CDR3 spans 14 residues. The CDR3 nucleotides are TGCGCCAGCAGCCAAGATACGGGGGTGAACGAGCAGTACTTC. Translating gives CASSQDTGVNEQYF.

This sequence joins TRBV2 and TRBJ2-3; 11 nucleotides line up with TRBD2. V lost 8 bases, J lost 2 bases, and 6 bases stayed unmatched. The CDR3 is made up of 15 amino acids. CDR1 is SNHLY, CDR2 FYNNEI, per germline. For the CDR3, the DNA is TGTGCCAGCGTCCCGACTAGCGGGATCACAGATACGCAGTATTTT. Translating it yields CASVPTSGITDTQYF.

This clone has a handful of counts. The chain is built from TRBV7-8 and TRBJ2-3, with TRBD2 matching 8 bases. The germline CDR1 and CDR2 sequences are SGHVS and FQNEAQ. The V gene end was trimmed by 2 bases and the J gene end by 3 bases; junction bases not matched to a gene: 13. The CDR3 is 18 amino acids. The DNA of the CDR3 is TGTGCCAGCAGCTTATGGGCGCCAGCGGGGGAGGGGACAGATACGCAGTATTTT. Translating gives CASSLWAPAGEGTDTQYF.

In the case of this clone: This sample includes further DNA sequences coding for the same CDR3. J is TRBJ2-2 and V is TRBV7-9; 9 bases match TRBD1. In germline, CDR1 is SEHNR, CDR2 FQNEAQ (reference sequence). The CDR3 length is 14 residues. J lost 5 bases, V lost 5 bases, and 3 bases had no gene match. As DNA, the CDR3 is TGTGCCAGCAGCCCTGACAGGGGGACCGGGGAGCTGTTTTTT. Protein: CASSPDRGTGELFF.

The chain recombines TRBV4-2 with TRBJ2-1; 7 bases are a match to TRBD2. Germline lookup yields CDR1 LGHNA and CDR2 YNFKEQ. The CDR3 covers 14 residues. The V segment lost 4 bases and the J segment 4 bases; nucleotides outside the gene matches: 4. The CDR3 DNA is TGTGCCAGCAGCCGGGAGGGTGAGTACAATGAGCAGTTCTTC. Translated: CASSREGEYNEQFF.

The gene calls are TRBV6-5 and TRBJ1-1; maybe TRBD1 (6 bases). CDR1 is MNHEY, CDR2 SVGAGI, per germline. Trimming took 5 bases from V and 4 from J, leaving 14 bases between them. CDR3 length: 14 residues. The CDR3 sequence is CASSPRGPGTEAFF. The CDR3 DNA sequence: TGTGCCAGCAGTCCCCGGGGGCCGGGCACTGAAGCTTTCTTT.

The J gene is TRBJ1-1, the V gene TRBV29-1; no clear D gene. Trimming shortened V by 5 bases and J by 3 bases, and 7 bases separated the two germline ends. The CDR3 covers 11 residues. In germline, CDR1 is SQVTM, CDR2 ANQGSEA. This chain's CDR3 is CSVRPHTEAFF. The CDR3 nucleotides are TGCAGCGTTAGACCCCACACTGAAGCTTTCTTT.

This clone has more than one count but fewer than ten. The CDR3 bases are TGCAGCGTTGTCTTCGGCGTCGGGGTAGCAGATACGCAGTATTTT. Protein: CSVVFGVGVADTQYF. This rearrangement joins TRBV29-1 to TRBJ2-3; tentatively, D is TRBD2 (5 bases). This CDR3 has 15 residues. Trimming removed 4 bases at V and 4 bases at J, with 18 bases between. Per germline, CDR1 SQVTM and CDR2 ANQGSEA.

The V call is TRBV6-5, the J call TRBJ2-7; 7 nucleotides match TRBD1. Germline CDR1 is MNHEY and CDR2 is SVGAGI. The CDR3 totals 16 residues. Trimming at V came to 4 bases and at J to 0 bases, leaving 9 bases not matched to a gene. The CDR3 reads CASSFRQGVSSYEQYF. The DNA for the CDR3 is TGTGCCAGCAGTTTTCGACAGGGAGTGAGCTCCTACGAGCAGTACTTC.

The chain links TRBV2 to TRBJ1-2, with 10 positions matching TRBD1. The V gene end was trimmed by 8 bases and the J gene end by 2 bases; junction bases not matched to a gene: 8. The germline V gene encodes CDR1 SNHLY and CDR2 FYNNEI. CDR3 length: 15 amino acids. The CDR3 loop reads CASPEGQGPNYGYTF. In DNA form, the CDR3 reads TGTGCCAGCCCAGAGGGACAGGGGCCAAACTATGGCTACACCTTC.

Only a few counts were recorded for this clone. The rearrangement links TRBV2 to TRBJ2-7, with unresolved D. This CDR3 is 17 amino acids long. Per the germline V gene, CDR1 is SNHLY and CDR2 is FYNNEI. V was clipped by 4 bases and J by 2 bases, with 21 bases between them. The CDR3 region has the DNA TGTGCCAGCAGTGGGCCTACGAGTCGTACAAAAACCTACGAGCAGTACTTC. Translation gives CASSGPTSRTKTYEQYF.

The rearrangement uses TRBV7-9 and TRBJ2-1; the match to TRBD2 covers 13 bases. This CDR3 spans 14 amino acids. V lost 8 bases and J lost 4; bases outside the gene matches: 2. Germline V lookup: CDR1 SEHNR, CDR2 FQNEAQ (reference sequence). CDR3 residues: CASQTSGGYNEQFF. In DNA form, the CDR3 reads TGTGCCAGCCAGACTAGCGGGGGGTACAATGAGCAGTTCTTC.

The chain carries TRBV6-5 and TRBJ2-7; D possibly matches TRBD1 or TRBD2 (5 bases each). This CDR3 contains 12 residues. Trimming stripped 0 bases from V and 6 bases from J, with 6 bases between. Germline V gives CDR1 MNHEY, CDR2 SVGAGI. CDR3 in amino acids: CASSYSGVEQYF. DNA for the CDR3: TGTGCCAGCAGTTACTCGGGGGTCGAGCAGTACTTC.

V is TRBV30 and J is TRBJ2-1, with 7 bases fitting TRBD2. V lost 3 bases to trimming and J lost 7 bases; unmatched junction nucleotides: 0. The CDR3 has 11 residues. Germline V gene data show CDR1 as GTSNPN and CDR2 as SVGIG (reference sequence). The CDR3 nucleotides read TGTGCCTGGAGACTAGCGAATGAGCAGTTCTTC. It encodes CAWRLANEQFF.

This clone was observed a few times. DNA for the CDR3: TGCAGCGTGTGGCGCACGGCGATCCGAGTGAACACAGATACGCAGTATTTT. Translated, it gives CSVWRTAIRVNTDTQYF. This chain uses TRBV29-1 with TRBJ2-3; D not certain. The germline V and J ends were trimmed by 6 bases and 2 bases, with 24 bases remaining between them. This CDR3 has 17 residues. From germline, CDR1 is SQVTM and CDR2 ANQGSEA.

CDR3 amino acids: CASDGTSGVSYEQYF. The CDR3 DNA is TGTGCCAGCGATGGGACGTCGGGGGTCTCCTACGAGCAGTACTTC. The chain recombines TRBV7-9 with TRBJ2-7; possibly TRBD2 for D (6 bases). Germline V gene data show CDR1 as SEHNR and CDR2 as FQNEAQ (reference sequence). Trimming shortened V by 8 bases and J by 0 bases, and 17 bases separated the two germline ends. This CDR3 region has 15 residues.

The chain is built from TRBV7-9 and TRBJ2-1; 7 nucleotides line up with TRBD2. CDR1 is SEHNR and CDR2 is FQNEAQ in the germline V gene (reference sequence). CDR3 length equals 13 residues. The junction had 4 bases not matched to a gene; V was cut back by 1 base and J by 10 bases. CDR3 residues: CASSLGTRDEQFF. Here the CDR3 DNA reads TGTGCCAGCAGCTTAGGGACTAGGGACGAGCAGTTCTTC.

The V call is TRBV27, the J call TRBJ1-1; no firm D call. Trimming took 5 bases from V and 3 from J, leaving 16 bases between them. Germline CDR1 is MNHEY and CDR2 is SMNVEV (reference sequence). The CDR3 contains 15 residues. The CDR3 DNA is TGTGCCAGCAGTCCGCAGCCCTCAGGCGACACTGAAGCTTTCTTT. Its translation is CASSPQPSGDTEAFF.

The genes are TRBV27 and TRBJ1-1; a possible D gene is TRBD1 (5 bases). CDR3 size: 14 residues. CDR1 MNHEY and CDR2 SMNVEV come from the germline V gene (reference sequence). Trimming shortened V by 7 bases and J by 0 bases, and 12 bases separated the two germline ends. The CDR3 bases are TGTGCCAGCACAGCGTCGGGGGTGAACACTGAAGCTTTCTTT. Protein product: CASTASGVNTEAFF.

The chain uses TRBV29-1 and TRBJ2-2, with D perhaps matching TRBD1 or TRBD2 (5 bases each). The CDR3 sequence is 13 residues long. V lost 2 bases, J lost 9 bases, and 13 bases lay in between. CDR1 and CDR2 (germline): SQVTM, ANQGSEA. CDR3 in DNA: TGCAGCGTTGAATACCCAGGGACGAGGGAGCTGTTTTTT. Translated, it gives CSVEYPGTRELFF.

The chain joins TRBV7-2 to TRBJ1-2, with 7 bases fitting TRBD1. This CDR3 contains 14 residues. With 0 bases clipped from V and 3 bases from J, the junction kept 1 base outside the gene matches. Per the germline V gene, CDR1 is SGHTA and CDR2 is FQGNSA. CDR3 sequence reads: CASSLAGTDYGYTF. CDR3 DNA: TGTGCCAGCAGCTTAGCGGGGACAGACTATGGCTACACCTTC.

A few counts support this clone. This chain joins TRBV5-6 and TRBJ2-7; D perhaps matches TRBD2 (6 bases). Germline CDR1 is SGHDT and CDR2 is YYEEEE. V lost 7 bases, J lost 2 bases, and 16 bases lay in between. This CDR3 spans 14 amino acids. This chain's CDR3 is CASAQGGSTYEQYF. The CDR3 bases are TGTGCCAGCGCCCAGGGAGGATCAACCTACGAGCAGTACTTC.

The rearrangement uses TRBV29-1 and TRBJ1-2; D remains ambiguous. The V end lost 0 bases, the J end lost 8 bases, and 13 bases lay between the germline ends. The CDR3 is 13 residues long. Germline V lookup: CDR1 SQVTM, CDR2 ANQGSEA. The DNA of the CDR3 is TGCAGCGTTGAAGACTCAATGTCCCCCGGCTACACCTTC. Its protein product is CSVEDSMSPGYTF. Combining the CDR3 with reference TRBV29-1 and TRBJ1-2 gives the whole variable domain SAVISQKPSRDICQRGTSLTIQCQVDSQVTMMFWYRQQPGQSLTLIATANQGSEATYESGFVIDKFPISRPNLTFSTLTVSNMSPEDSSIYLCSVEDSMSPGYTFGSGTRLTVV.

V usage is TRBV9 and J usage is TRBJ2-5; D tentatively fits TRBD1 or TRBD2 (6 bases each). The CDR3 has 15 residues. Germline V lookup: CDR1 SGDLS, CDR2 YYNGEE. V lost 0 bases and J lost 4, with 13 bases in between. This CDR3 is CASSVDVWGAETQYF. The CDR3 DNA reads TGTGCCAGCAGCGTAGATGTATGGGGGGCAGAGACCCAGTACTTC. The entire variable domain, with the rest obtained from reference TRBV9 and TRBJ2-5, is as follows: DSGVTQTPKHLITATGQRVTLRCSPRSGDLSVYWYQQSLDQGLQFLIQYYNGEERAKGNILERFSAQQFPDLHSELNLSSLELGDSALYFCASSVDVWGAETQYFGPGTRLLVL.

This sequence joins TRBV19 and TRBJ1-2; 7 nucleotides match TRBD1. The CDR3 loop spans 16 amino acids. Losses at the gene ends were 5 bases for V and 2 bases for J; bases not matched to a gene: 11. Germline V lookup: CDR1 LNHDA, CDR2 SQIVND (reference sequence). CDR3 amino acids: CASSLGQAPGNYGYTF. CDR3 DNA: TGTGCCAGTAGTCTCGGACAGGCCCCAGGGAACTATGGCTACACCTTC.